The 12 T cell receptor beta chains reported below all come from one sample, sequenced in a study of blood T cell repertoires in COVID-19. Some clones are missing from TCRdb's copy, which holds only in-frame ones; the method was immunoSEQ multiplex PCR. The sample lists 110,000 to 150,000 clones, 70% to 85% seen once, with about 9.3% in the top ten. Specimen: peripheral blood. Receptor source: a woman aged 80 or over in a cohort sampled during active or convalescent COVID-19.

This clone has just one count. The chain uses TRBV9 and TRBJ1-1; 9 nucleotides line up with TRBD1. Germline trimming cut 4 bases from V and 3 bases from J; bases unmatched to any gene: 7. Germline assignment: CDR1 SGDLS and CDR2 YYNGEE. This CDR3 region has 15 residues. CDR3 in DNA: TGTGCCAGCAGCTCCCAACAGGGGGCCGACACTGAAGCTTTCTTT. Residues: CASSSQQGADTEAFF.

The chain has TRBV19 and TRBJ1-5; D is perhaps TRBD1 (5 bases). The germline gives CDR1 LNHDA, CDR2 SQIVND (reference sequence). V lost 6 bases and J 6 bases, leaving 18 bases between the germline ends. The CDR3 has 15 amino acids. CDR3 DNA sequence: TGTGCCAGTAGCGACCAGGGCTTTGGCGGTCAGCCCCAGCATTTT. It specifies CASSDQGFGGQPQHF.

This chain links TRBV5-4 with TRBJ2-1; perhaps TRBD1 as D (5 bases). The CDR3 totals 15 residues. Germline V CDR1 and CDR2: SGHNT, YYREEE (reference sequence). V gave up 2 bases and J gave up 6 bases, with 15 bases separating them. The CDR3 here is CASSLRAGIRNEQFF. In nucleotides, the CDR3 is TGTGCCAGCAGCTTACGCGCAGGGATTCGCAATGAGCAGTTCTTC.

The chain recombines TRBV3-1 (or the pseudogene TRBV3-2) with TRBJ2-5, with 12 bases identical to TRBD2. J lost 5 bases, V lost 1 base, and 2 bases had no gene match. CDR3 length equals 15 residues. Germline-derived CDR1 and CDR2 are LGHDT and YNNKEL (reference sequence). This chain's CDR3 is CASSQAGLAGETQYF. The CDR3 bases are TGTGCCAGCAGCCAAGCGGGACTAGCGGGCGAGACCCAGTACTTC.

The chain links TRBV19 to TRBJ1-1; tentative D call: TRBD1 (5 bases). CDR1 is LNHDA and CDR2 is SQIVND in the germline V gene (reference sequence). V lost 6 bases and J lost 1, with 21 bases in between. The CDR3 runs 17 residues. The CDR3 here is CASSRRKSKTENTEAFF. The CDR3 DNA follows: TGTGCCAGTAGCCGCAGGAAGAGTAAGACAGAGAACACTGAAGCTTTCTTT.

This chain uses TRBV7-3 with TRBJ2-6; D ambiguous. Trimming removed 5 bases from V and 1 base from J, with 21 bases in between. CDR1 and CDR2 (germline): SGHTA, FQGTGA. The CDR3 runs 19 residues. The CDR3 protein is CASSRIGHTRNSGANVLTF. For the CDR3, the DNA is TGTGCCAGCAGCCGAATTGGCCACACCCGAAATTCTGGGGCCAACGTCCTGACTTTC. Full variable domain (missing parts from reference TRBV7-3 and TRBJ2-6): GAGVSQTPSNKVTEKGKYVELRCDPISGHTALYWYRQSLGQGPEFLIYFQGTGAADDSGLPNDRFFAVRPEGSVSTLKIQRTERGDSAVYLCASSRIGHTRNSGANVLTFGAGSRLTVL.

The genes are TRBV19 and TRBJ2-3, with TRBD2 matching 8 bases. Germline V gene sequence: CDR1 LNHDA, CDR2 SQIVND (reference sequence). CDR3 length: 15 amino acids. Trimming took 6 bases from V and 3 from J; bases not matched to a gene: 8. The CDR3 bases are TGTGCCAGTAGCGCGAGACTAGCGAGGACAGATACGCAGTATTTT. Amino acid sequence: CASSARLARTDTQYF. Variable domain in full (rest from reference TRBV19 and TRBJ2-3): DGGITQSPKYLFRKEGQNVTLSCEQNLNHDAMYWYRQDPGQGLRLIYYSQIVNDFQKGDIAEGYSVSREKKESFPLTVTSAQKNPTAFYLCASSARLARTDTQYFGPGTRLTVL.

In DNA form, the CDR3 reads TGTGCCAGCATAAGGGAGATTACCAGCACTGAAGCTTTCTTT. It codes for CASIREITSTEAFF. The chain recombines TRBV7-2 with TRBJ1-1; D call uncertain. The CDR3 runs 14 residues. The germline V gene has CDR1 SGHTA and CDR2 FQGNSA. V was cut by 7 bases and J by 4 bases, with 16 bases left in between.

In nucleotides, the CDR3 is TGTGCCAGCAGCCCCCGACAGGGGCTTTATTACGAGCAGTACGTC. Residues: CASSPRQGLYYEQYV. This chain links TRBV7-8 with TRBJ2-7; 8 nucleotides match TRBD1. Trimming cost V 5 bases and J 4 bases; bases outside gene matches: 10. The germline CDR1 and CDR2 sequences are SGHVS and FQNEAQ. The length of the CDR3 is 15 residues.

This chain connects TRBV2 to TRBJ2-3; unclear D gene. The CDR3 is 14 amino acids. Trimming took 3 bases from V and 1 from J, leaving 8 bases between them. CDR1 and CDR2 from the germline V gene are SNHLY and FYNNEI. CDR3 in DNA: TGTGCCAGCAGTGATTGGGCCGGCACAGATACGCAGTATTTT. Translation gives CASSDWAGTDTQYF.

This chain connects TRBV28 to TRBJ2-6; weak D call: TRBD1 (5 bases). CDR3 length: 17 residues. Trimming took off 6 bases at V and 4 bases at J, with 19 bases between the two ends. Germline V CDR1 and CDR2: MDHEN, SYDVKM. The CDR3 region has the DNA TGTGCCAGCAGCCCCGGGCAGGGCCTGAGCGGGGCCAACGTCCTGACTTTC. It encodes CASSPGQGLSGANVLTF.

The gene calls are TRBV27 and TRBJ1-1; D may be TRBD1 (6 bases). CDR1 is MNHEY, CDR2 SMNVEV, per germline (reference sequence). V gave up 6 bases and J gave up 8 bases, with 19 bases separating them. CDR3 length: 14 amino acids. DNA for the CDR3: TGTGCCAGCAGGTCATGGGGGGGCAGGGACGAAGCTTTCTTT. This translates into CASRSWGGRDEAFF.